Following are 15 T cell receptor beta chains from one sample sequenced in a study of blood T cell repertoires in COVID-19. Assay: immunoSEQ multiplex PCR; the TCRdb copy retains only in-frame clones and omits some. The sample contains around 250,000 clones, more than 75% of which appear only once. Sequenced sample: peripheral blood. Receptors were obtained from a middle-aged man with active or convalescent COVID-19.

The chain combines TRBV18 with TRBJ1-4; 7 bases are a match to TRBD1. The CDR3 sequence is 14 residues long. The ends lost 4 bases at V and 3 bases at J; junction bases unmatched: 2. CDR1 is KGHSH, CDR2 LQKENI, per germline. The CDR3 region is CASSLGTANEKLFF. Here the CDR3 DNA reads TGTGCCAGCTCACTAGGGACAGCTAATGAAAAACTGTTTTTT. The whole variable domain, filled in from reference TRBV18 and TRBJ1-4, reads NAGVMQNPRHLVRRRGQEARLRCSPMKGHSHVYWYRQLPEEGLKFMVYLQKENIIDESGMPKERFSAEFPKEGPSILRIQQVVRGDSAAYFCASSLGTANEKLFFGSGTQLSVL.

The gene calls are TRBV23-1 and TRBJ2-7, with TRBD1 matching over 7 bases. TRBV23-1 is an ORF; its function is uncertain. V dropped 6 bases and J dropped 3; count of bases not matched to a gene: 11. The length of the CDR3 is 15 residues. In DNA, the CDR3 is TGCGCCAGCAGCTCCCCGGACAGGCCTTGCTACGAGCAGTACTTC. Its translation is CASSSPDRPCYEQYF.

This clone is a singleton in its sample. This sequence joins TRBV5-6 and TRBJ2-5; TRBD1 matches 7 bases. Germline CDR1 reads SGHDT; CDR2 reads YYEEEE. The junction had 8 bases not matched to a gene; V was cut back by 4 bases and J by 2 bases. The CDR3 runs 15 residues. CDR3 in amino acids: CASSPGWGQQETQYF. The CDR3 coding sequence is TGTGCCAGCAGCCCCGGGTGGGGACAGCAAGAGACCCAGTACTTC. The full variable domain, with the rest looked up from reference TRBV5-6 and TRBJ2-5, is DAGVTQSPTHLIKTRGQQVTLRCSPKSGHDTVSWYQQALGQGPQFIFQYYEEEERQRGNFPDRFSGHQFPNYSSELNVNALLLGDSALYLCASSPGWGQQETQYFGPGTRLLVL.

This chain joins TRBV3-1 (or the pseudogene TRBV3-2) and TRBJ1-1, with D maybe TRBD1 (6 bases). CDR1 is LGHDT and CDR2 is YNNKEL in the germline V gene (reference sequence). CDR3 size: 14 residues. V was cut by 4 bases and J by 4 bases, with 13 bases left in between. CDR3 DNA: TGTGCCAGCAGCCGCACAGGGTCGGGCACTGAAGCTTTCTTT. Its protein is CASSRTGSGTEAFF.

The chain recombines TRBV5-6 with TRBJ2-2, with TRBD1 matching 10 bases. V shed 2 bases and J 5 bases; nucleotides not matched to a gene: 6. The length of the CDR3 is 16 residues. Germline V gene data show CDR1 as SGHDT and CDR2 as YYEEEE. CDR3 residues: CASSFSGTGATGELFF. Here the CDR3 DNA reads TGTGCCAGCAGCTTCTCCGGGACAGGGGCGACCGGGGAGCTGTTTTTT.

The chain combines TRBV4-2 with TRBJ2-5; the match to TRBD2 covers 7 bases. V lost 2 bases to trimming and J lost 2 bases; unmatched junction nucleotides: 8. Germline V lookup: CDR1 LGHNA, CDR2 YNFKEQ. This CDR3 has 16 residues. CDR3 region: CASSQNPGGPQETQYF. CDR3 in DNA: TGTGCCAGCAGCCAAAACCCGGGGGGACCACAAGAGACCCAGTACTTC.

The chain couples TRBV9 to TRBJ2-3, with D possibly being TRBD1 (6 bases). Germline loops: CDR1 SGDLS, CDR2 YYNGEE. V lost 4 bases, J lost 1 base, and 13 bases lay in between. The CDR3 is 15 residues long. The CDR3 here is CASSLGHLGTDTQYF. In nucleotides, the CDR3 is TGTGCCAGCAGCTTGGGACACCTAGGCACAGATACGCAGTATTTT.

The chain is built from TRBV28 and TRBJ1-2; the D gene is possibly TRBD1 (5 bases). The CDR3 loop spans 12 amino acids. Germline assignment: CDR1 MDHEN and CDR2 SYDVKM. V was trimmed by 2 bases and J by 8 bases, leaving 9 bases between them. The CDR3 here is CASSLRGWGYTF. For the CDR3, the DNA is TGTGCCAGCAGTTTAAGGGGTTGGGGCTACACCTTC.

This chain connects TRBV2 to TRBJ1-5; 7 nucleotides align to TRBD1. This CDR3 region has 14 residues. Per germline, CDR1 SNHLY and CDR2 FYNNEI. V shed 2 bases and J 7 bases; nucleotides not matched to a gene: 5. The CDR3 DNA reads TGTGCCAGCAGTGAACGTCAGGGGGACCAGCCCCAGCATTTT. It translates to CASSERQGDQPQHF.

About this clone itself: This CDR3 is also generated by other DNA sequences in the sample. This chain connects TRBV18 to TRBJ2-7; TRBD2 might be the D (5 bases). The V end lost 2 bases, the J end lost 4 bases, and 6 bases lay between the germline ends. Germline values: CDR1 KGHSH, CDR2 LQKENI. This CDR3 has 12 residues. In DNA, the CDR3 is TGTGCCAGCTCACCAGAGGGTTACGAGCAGTACTTC. This translates into CASSPEGYEQYF.

The rearrangement joins TRBV24-1 to TRBJ1-5, with a possible D match to TRBD1 (6 bases). The germline gives CDR1 KGHDR, CDR2 SFDVKD. Trimming took off 4 bases at V and 16 bases at J, with 16 bases between the two ends. This CDR3 comprises 12 residues. CDR3 in DNA: TGTGCCACCAGTGACCGATCTGACAGGATCCATTTT. Translating gives CATSDRSDRIHF.

The rearrangement uses TRBV24-1 and TRBJ1-2; D is unresolved. The CDR3 is 14 residues long. Germline CDR1 KGHDR, CDR2 SFDVKD. V was cut by 11 bases and J by 9 bases, with 24 bases left in between. The CDR3 nucleotides read TGTGCCAACACCCCAGATCTTGGCCGAAATAGCTACACCTTC. Amino acids: CANTPDLGRNSYTF.

V usage is TRBV6-5 and J usage is TRBJ1-6; 8 bases match TRBD1. In germline, CDR1 is MNHEY, CDR2 SVGAGI. Trimming took 4 bases from V and 7 from J; bases not matched to a gene: 6. The CDR3 is made up of 15 amino acids. The CDR3 region has the DNA TGTGCCAGCAGTTCCGGGACAGGAGCCAATTCACCCCTCCACTTT. Protein product: CASSSGTGANSPLHF.

V usage is TRBV7-2 and J usage is TRBJ2-2; maybe TRBD1 (7 bases). There are 17 residues in the CDR3. CDR1 and CDR2 (germline): SGHTA, FQGNSA. The germline V and J ends were trimmed by 5 bases and 0 bases, with 16 bases remaining between them. The CDR3 region has the DNA TGTGCCAGCAGCCCCAGGGGGGAGCGGGCGAACACCGGGGAGCTGTTTTTT. Its translation: CASSPRGERANTGELFF.

The chain uses TRBV5-5 and TRBJ2-7; 7 positions agree with TRBD2. Per the germline V gene, CDR1 is SGHKS and CDR2 is YYEKEE (reference sequence). V gave up 4 bases and J gave up 2 bases; unmatched junction bases: 12. The CDR3 is 16 residues long. CDR3 sequence reads: CASSTGSGGRAYEQYF. The DNA for the CDR3 is TGTGCCAGCAGCACGGGATCCGGAGGGAGGGCCTACGAGCAGTACTTC.